This record concerns one T cell receptor beta chain sequence. The sample belongs to a study of CD8 T cells in Susac syndrome. Reverse transcription used about 0.5 to 1 ug RNA and random hexamers. A multiplex approach, immunoSEQ multiplex PCR, amplified TCR beta CDR3 across 54 Vbeta and 13 Jbeta. TCRdb passed the immunoSEQ multiplex PCR reads through MiXCR, listing each CDR3 protein once. The sample lists roughly 150,000 distinct CDR3 sequences, 95% occurring once. Trimming took 2 bases from V and 7 from J, leaving 17 bases between them. Per germline, CDR1 SGHDN and CDR2 FVKESK. The CDR3 has 15 amino acids. CD8+ and CD4+ T cells circulating in blood were sequenced for TCR beta.

V gene TRBV14 combines with J gene TRBJ1-1, with a weak D call TRBD1 (5 bases). Sequenced material: CD4+ T cells from PBMCs. The sequence came from a human donor with Susac syndrome. CDR3 nucleotide sequence: TGTGCCAGCAGCCAATTTCCCGCCAGGGCAAATGAAGCTTTCTTT. Translated: CASSQFPARANEAFF.